The T cell receptor beta chain described here comes from a study of metastatic and nonmetastatic thyroid tumors. As for the study in general: Comparison of repertoires was carried out across blood and tumor or nodule tissue from malignant and benign thyroid patients. Notes on the study in general: TCR beta diversity was reportedly significantly higher in malignant thyroid tumors than benign nodules, in blood and tumor.

Patients were all untreated before their thyroid surgery. This clone was recorded at least ten times. Its matching antigen is unknown. Original processing notes: CDR3 differences across clinicopathological groups were used to build a distant-metastasis classifier for papillary thyroid cancer. Using MiXCR, TCRdb reanalyzed the PCR reads. The authors' filters were not applied to this entry. The sample comprises 20,000 to 25,000 clones, 20% of which are singletons, and around 30% rests with the top ten. V was pared by 1 base and J by 7 bases, with 11 bases between. Germline V gives CDR1 SGHRS, CDR2 YFSETQ. The CDR3 length is 14 residues.

The material sequenced was blood. The rearrangement joins TRBV5-1 to TRBJ1-4; unclear D gene. The source of this sequence is a female donor with papillary thyroid cancer or a benign thyroid nodule (not recorded which). Some clones in this sample may be carry-over from other donors' samples. The CDR3: CASSLSQFSEKLFF. In DNA, the CDR3 is TGCGCCAGCAGCTTGAGCCAATTTAGTGAAAAACTGTTTTTT.